This T cell receptor (beta chain) was obtained from a study of T cell responses to AZD1222 COVID-19 vaccine. Study-wide context: Recipients boosted at about 4 weeks or about 12 weeks are pooled.

The CDR3 is made up of 17 amino acids. V was trimmed by 6 bases and J by 2 bases, leaving 19 bases between them. Germline loops: CDR1 MNHEY, CDR2 SVGEGT. Method: immunoSEQ multiplex PCR; TCRdb's copy keeps in-frame clones and lacks some. The sample contains under 200,000 clones, about 88% of which appear only once. General study points: Two AZD1222 administrations were followed by greater Spike-specific TCR breadth and depth.

Comments on this clone: What it binds is not known.

This receptor was obtained from an adult in good health. The chain combines TRBV6-2 or TRBV6-3 with TRBJ2-2, with D tentatively TRBD2 (7 bases). The source was peripheral blood, collected on day 0 of AZD1222 vaccination. As DNA, the CDR3 is TGTGCCAGCAGCTATCGCTCCGGGGGGCCTAACACCGGGGAGCTGTTTTTT. Its translation is CASSYRSGGPNTGELFF.